This T cell receptor (beta chain) was captured by sequencing in a study of T cell changes during pregnancy in multiple sclerosis. The protocol was immunoSEQ multiplex PCR, while the TCRdb copy is restricted to in-frame clones and leaves out a portion. Of 40,000 to 55,000 clones listed, 92% are singletons. Trimming cost V 0 bases and J 4 bases, with 13 bases left between them. The CDR3 loop spans 16 amino acids. The germline CDR1 and CDR2 sequences are ENHRY and SYGVKD. Sequenced material: CD4+ T cells from peripheral blood mononuclear cells, taken in the third trimester of pregnancy. This sequence joins TRBV10-3 and TRBJ1-5; maybe TRBD1 (5 bases). This TCR was recovered from a female donor with multiple sclerosis, enrolled in a pregnancy study. The CDR3 nucleotides are TGTGCCATCAGTGAGTCGGGCGGGGGGAAAAATCAGCCCCAGCATTTT. Translation gives CAISESGGGKNQPQHF.